This T cell receptor beta chain was obtained from a study of shared clonotypes between healthy human individuals. Overall study findings and caveats: Larger estimated richness was generally recorded for naive subsets relative to memory subsets. Having only a few donors restricted how much genetic and exposure-history diversity was captured. Rarefaction revealed incomplete sorted-subset sequencing despite large depth.

As to this clone: Its matching antigen is unknown.

Deep-level settings were used for running the assay. The method was immunoSEQ multiplex PCR; TCRdb's version includes in-frame clones alone and lacks a portion of them. The table lists fewer than 2.5 million clones, 93% of them singletons, with approximately 0.37% in the top ten. This CDR3 is built from 14 residues. The germline gives CDR1 LNHDA, CDR2 SQIVND (reference sequence). Trimming pared 5 bases from V and 7 bases from J, leaving 15 bases between. Sequencing was done on a sample of naive CD4+ T cells from PBMCs. The subset is: CD45RA+ positively selected. The chain joins TRBV19 to TRBJ1-5, with unresolved D. The receptor comes from a man aged 18 to 35 in good health. Some clones in this sample may be carry-over from other donors' samples. As DNA, the CDR3 is TGTGCCAGTAGTCTCCTGGAGGGTCTGCAGCCCCAGCATTTT. Translated: CASSLLEGLQPQHF.